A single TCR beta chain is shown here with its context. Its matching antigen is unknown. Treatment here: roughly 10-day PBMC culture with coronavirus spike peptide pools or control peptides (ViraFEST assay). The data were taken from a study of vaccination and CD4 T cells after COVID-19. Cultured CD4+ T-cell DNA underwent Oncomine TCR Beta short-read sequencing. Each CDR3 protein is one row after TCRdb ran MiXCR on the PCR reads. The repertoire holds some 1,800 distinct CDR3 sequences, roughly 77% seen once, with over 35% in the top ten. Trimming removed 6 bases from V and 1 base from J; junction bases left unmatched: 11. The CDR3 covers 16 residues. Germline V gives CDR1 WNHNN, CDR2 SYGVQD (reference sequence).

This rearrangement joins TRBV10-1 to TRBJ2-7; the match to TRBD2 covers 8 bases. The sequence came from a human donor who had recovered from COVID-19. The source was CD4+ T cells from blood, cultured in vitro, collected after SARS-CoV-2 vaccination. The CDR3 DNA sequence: TGCGCCAGCAGCCCCAACCAGCGGGGGCAATCCTACGAGCAGTACTTC. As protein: CASSPNQRGQSYEQYF.